This T cell receptor (beta chain) was identified in a study of cytomegalovirus exposure and HLA in healthy donors (dated by TCRdb to between 2016 and 2019). Background on the whole study: According to a later analysis, the roughly 120 validation repertoires were produced on the same platform as the approximately 620 repertoires of the first cohort. Besides the first cohort of roughly 660 subjects, a separate validation cohort made up of roughly 120 different subjects was used. The study aimed to test whether cataloging public T cell receptors could reveal signatures of past pathogen exposure. High-throughput TCR immunosequencing, statistical association of individual TCRs with disease status, and machine learning were combined to predict cytomegalovirus infection status.

The library was produced with the immunoSEQ multiplex PCR assay. Per the original workflow: A statistical classification framework was built for diagnosing cytomegalovirus status from the catalog of TCR beta chain sequences. Here the immuneACCESS table is served through TCRdb, limited to in-frame sequences with V and J called. Missing clones are a known gap in these copies; in checked studies unresolved V genes cover under half, and the rest lacks a known reason. V and J calls plus clone size are reproduced from that table; the DNA served to infer D and trimming. Within this sample are about 120,000 clones, with 85% to 90% of them counted one time only. 2% to 2.5% of the sample is taken by the ten largest. Study-wide findings and limitations: A later analysis lacked HLA typing for the validation cohort, so it scored co-occurrence in that cohort across all 120 or so repertoires. The classifier was reported to diagnose cytomegalovirus status with high specificity and sensitivity in both the original cohort and the validation cohort. Most TCR sequences were observed very rarely across donors, whereas some public TCRs were present in many individuals. A few of the identified cytomegalovirus-associated TCR beta chains were confirmed in vitro to be specific for cytomegalovirus antigens. Of the cluster scores, roughly 95% were above 0 in a later analysis, which found that TCRs clustered in the first cohort also tended to co-occur in the 95 to 150 validation repertoires. According to the authors, the approach could potentially be generalized to other disease states and immunological phenotypes. A total of 150 or so TCR beta chains were listed by the study as associated with cytomegalovirus.

Note on this clone: Its antigen remains unidentified. Base qualities are not provided; no much larger clone lies one nucleotide away.

The germline V and J ends show losses of 2 bases and 8 bases respectively, and no gene match explains 16 bases of the junction. The CDR3 covers 17 residues, taking in both the cysteine and the phenylalanine. The read is trimmed to its CDR3 DNA, 51 bases read in frame from base 1. For CDR1 and CDR2, the germline V gene lists SNHLY and FYNNEI. Separate from the roughly 650-subject first cohort, the validation cohort of about 130 subjects was the group to which the donors belonged. The sequence derives from a woman aged 25 to 39 in good health and CMV-seronegative. The receptor chain draws on TRBV2 and TRBJ2-3; TRBD2 lines up with 7 middle nucleotides. Specimen: PBMCs. The CDR3 protein is CASSEIPQRGPEGTQYF. Read as DNA, the sequence is TGTGCCAGCAGTGAAATCCCCCAGCGGGGCCCCGAGGGTACGCAGTATTTT.